These T cell receptor beta chains were read from a single sample in a study of PD-1 blockade in classical Hodgkin lymphoma. The protocol was immunoSEQ multiplex PCR, while the TCRdb copy is restricted to in-frame clones and leaves out a portion. The data contain 40,000 to 50,000 clones, approximately 78% of them singletons. The source was peripheral blood mononuclear cells (PBMCs), collected at baseline. These receptors came from a human donor with classical Hodgkin lymphoma. The CDR3 runs from the conserved cysteine through the conserved F or W. The D gene is left open where the match is weak. The size entry is marked missing in some rows and otherwise reads once, few, many or a size class.

cdr3_nt cdr3_aa cdr3_length v_call clone_size d_call j_call
TGTGCCAGCAGCCAGGGACAGGGTGGGGAAAAACTGTTTTTT CASSQGQGGEKLFF 14 TRBV7-2 . TRBD1 TRBJ1-4
TGTGCCAGCAGCCCAGCAGGATTTAATACCGGGGAGCTGTTTTTT CASSPAGFNTGELFF 15 TRBV28 . . TRBJ2-2
TGTGCCAGCAGCTTAGTACCCCGAGGGGCCCAGACCCAGTACTTC CASSLVPRGAQTQYF 15 TRBV27 once . TRBJ2-5
TGTGCCAGCAGCTTGGTTCCTACAGGGGGTGAGCAGTACTTC CASSLVPTGGEQYF 14 TRBV5-6 once TRBD1 TRBJ2-7
TGCAGTGCTGGGACAGTAACTGAAGCTTTCTTT CSAGTVTEAFF 11 TRBV20-1 . TRBD1 TRBJ1-1
TGTGCCAGCAGCCAAAGGGTCGGAGAAGGAAGCTCCTATAATTCACCCCTCCACTTT CASSQRVGEGSSYNSPLHF 19 TRBV9 . . TRBJ1-6
TGTGCCAGCTCACCCAGGGTAATGGACACTGAAGCTTTCTTT CASSPRVMDTEAFF 14 TRBV18 . . TRBJ1-1
TGCAGCGTTGAGACCCAGGGATGGGGCTACACCTTC CSVETQGWGYTF 12 TRBV29-1 many . TRBJ1-2
TGTGCCAGCAGTTTCCCGGGGACCACAGATACGCAGTATTTT CASSFPGTTDTQYF 14 TRBV27 . . TRBJ2-3
TGTGCCAGCAGTTCTCTAGGTCGGACTGTGGAGACCCAGTACTTC CASSSLGRTVETQYF 15 TRBV6-5 . . TRBJ2-5
TGTGCCAGCAGCCCCAGACCGGCGGGCAGCTCCTACGAGCAGTACTTC CASSPRPAGSSYEQYF 16 TRBV7-8 . . TRBJ2-7
TGTGGATGGGACTCCAGGGGAGATACGCAGTATTTT CGWDSRGDTQYF 12 TRBV2 . . TRBJ2-3
TGTGCCAGCAGCCCCCGACCCCCAGATACGCAGTATTTT CASSPRPPDTQYF 13 TRBV7-3 . . TRBJ2-3
TGTGCTAGTGGTTTGGTCGCCTACGAGCAGTACTTC CASGLVAYEQYF 12 TRBV12-5 . . TRBJ2-7
TGCGCCAGCAGCTTAGGAGGGTTAAGGACTGAAGCTTTCTTT CASSLGGLRTEAFF 14 TRBV5-1 . . TRBJ1-1
TGTGCCAGCAGTGAAGTAGCGGGGACGCAGTACTTC CASSEVAGTQYF 12 TRBV2 . TRBD2 TRBJ2-7
TGTGCCAGCAGTGAGGCTAGCGGGGGGGCATCAGATACGCAGTATTTT CASSEASGGASDTQYF 16 TRBV6-4 . TRBD2 TRBJ2-3
TGTGCCAGCAGCTTGATAAAGGCATATGGCTACACCTTC CASSLIKAYGYTF 13 TRBV5-6 few . TRBJ1-2
TGTGCCAGCAGTTACGACGGACGACAAGAGACCCAGTACTTC CASSYDGRQETQYF 14 TRBV6-6 . . TRBJ2-5
TGTGCCAGCAGCTTAGGTATAGGGGCTAACTATGGCTACACCTTC CASSLGIGANYGYTF 15 TRBV7-9 many . TRBJ1-2
TGTGCCAGCAGTGAATCTCTAGGGCCTAACACTGAAGCTTTCTTT CASSESLGPNTEAFF 15 TRBV25-1 . . TRBJ1-1